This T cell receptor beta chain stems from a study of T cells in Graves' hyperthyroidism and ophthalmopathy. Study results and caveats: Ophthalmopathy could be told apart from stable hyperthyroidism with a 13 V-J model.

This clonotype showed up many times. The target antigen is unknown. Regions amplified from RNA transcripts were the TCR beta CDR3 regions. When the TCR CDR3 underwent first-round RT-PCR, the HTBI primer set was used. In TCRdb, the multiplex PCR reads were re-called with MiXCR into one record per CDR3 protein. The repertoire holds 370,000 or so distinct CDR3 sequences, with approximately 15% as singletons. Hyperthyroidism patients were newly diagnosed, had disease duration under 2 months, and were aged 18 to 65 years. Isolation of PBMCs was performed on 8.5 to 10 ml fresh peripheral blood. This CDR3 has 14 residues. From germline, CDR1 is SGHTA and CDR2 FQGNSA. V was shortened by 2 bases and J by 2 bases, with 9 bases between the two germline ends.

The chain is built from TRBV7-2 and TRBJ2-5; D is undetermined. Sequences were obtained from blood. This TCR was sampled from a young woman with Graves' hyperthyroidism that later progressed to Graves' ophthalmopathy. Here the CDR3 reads CASSLIGQQETQYF. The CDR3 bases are TGTGCCAGCAGCTTAATAGGGCAGCAAGAGACCCAGTACTTC.